Given below is one TCR beta chain in context. Its antigen remains unknown. CDR1 is KGHSH, CDR2 LQKENI, per germline. Trimming cost V 6 bases and J 7 bases; bases outside gene matches: 13. The CDR3 covers 15 residues. This sample was included in a study of cytomegalovirus exposure and HLA in healthy donors. Study-wide context: The study placed less than 90% of its roughly 430 genotyped donors in the Caucasian-associated ancestry cluster. Study observations and caveats: Immune exposure was documented only through CMV serostatus. Association of a missense DCLRE1C variant with TCR beta V- and J-gene trimming was reported in a later analysis.

The PCR had 60 Vbeta and 13 Jbeta primers. The data were produced by immunoSEQ multiplex PCR, yet TCRdb's version contains in-frame clones alone and is incomplete. The sample has 90,000 to 150,000 clones; roughly 15% are singletons. The rearrangement links TRBV18 to TRBJ2-7; 9 bases agree with TRBD1. The source of this sequence is a woman younger than 30 in good health and CMV-seronegative. Source material: PBMCs. CDR3 DNA sequence: TGTGCCAGCTCGGAATCCGGGACAGGGCTTCGGGAGCAGTACTTC. Protein product: CASSESGTGLREQYF.